This entry lists 22 T cell receptor beta chains sequenced from one sample in a study of regulatory T cells in long-lasting Graves disease. Time point denoted: newly diagnosed GD, antithyroid drugs for less than 3 months. Scientists built the TCR library using RNA that was extracted from PBMCs. For TCR beta, libraries came from iRepertoire HTBI primers and Arm-PCR of CDR3 regions. TCRdb analysed the multiplex PCR reads with MiXCR anew, one entry per CDR3 protein. The table includes about 620,000 distinct CDR3 sequences, roughly 15% detected once. The same specimen was also included in a second study, on T cells in Graves' hyperthyroidism and ophthalmopathy.

Source: peripheral blood mononuclear cells (PBMCs), taken at new diagnosis, from a patient treated with antithyroid drugs. The receptors originated from a woman aged 25 to 39 with Graves disease.

The table lists this clonotype with many counts. The chain combines TRBV28 with TRBJ2-7, with D tentatively TRBD2 (5 bases). Trimming stripped 11 bases from V and 0 bases from J, with 17 bases between. Germline CDR1 MDHEN, CDR2 SYDVKM. This CDR3 is 14 amino acids long. This CDR3 reads CAVRRTISSYEQYF. The CDR3 DNA sequence: TGTGCCGTAAGGAGGACGATCTCCTCCTACGAGCAGTACTTC.

This clonotype was seen many times. The J gene is TRBJ2-5, the V gene TRBV20-1, with 9 bases fitting TRBD1. V shed 4 bases, J shed 5 bases, and the junction held 5 bases outside the gene matches. The CDR3 totals 13 residues. From germline, CDR1 is DFQATT and CDR2 SNEGSKA (reference sequence). The CDR3 is CSAKGQGLETQYF. The DNA for the CDR3 is TGCAGTGCTAAAGGACAGGGGTTGGAGACCCAGTACTTC.

This clonotype was seen repeatedly, ten times or more. V is TRBV7-8 and J is TRBJ2-3, with no clear D. Germline CDR1 reads SGHVS; CDR2 reads FQNEAQ. The CDR3 spans 15 residues. The V gene lost 1 base and the J gene lost 2 bases, with 10 bases spanning the gap. CDR3 sequence reads: CASSLGAVFTDTQYF. DNA for the CDR3: TGTGCCAGCAGCTTAGGCGCCGTATTCACAGATACGCAGTATTTT.

This clonotype was counted many times. The chain combines TRBV15 with TRBJ1-1, with D unclear. Trimming stripped 0 bases from V and 9 bases from J, with 8 bases between. The CDR3 has 12 residues. Germline CDR1 and CDR2: LNHNV and YYDKDF (reference sequence). Here the CDR3 DNA reads TGTGCCACCAGCAGAGACGTGGGGAAAGCTTTCTTT. Its protein is CATSRDVGKAFF.

CDR3: CATSDLAGLSTDTQYF. DNA for the CDR3: TGTGCCACCAGTGATTTAGCCGGCTTAAGCACAGATACGCAGTATTTT. The rearrangement uses TRBV24-1 and TRBJ2-3; no definite D call. V lost 1 base and J lost 0, with 10 bases in between. This CDR3 region has 16 residues. The V gene's germline CDR1 is KGHDR and CDR2 SFDVKD.

The J gene is TRBJ2-1, the V gene TRBV5-1; a weak D match, TRBD1 (8 bases). Trimming removed 3 bases at V and 9 bases at J, with 16 bases between. The CDR3 runs to 14 residues. CDR1 and CDR2 (germline): SGHRS, YFSETQ. DNA for the CDR3: TGCGCCAGCAGCTGGGAACAGGGGGGGAGTGAGCAGTTCTTC. Translating it yields CASSWEQGGSEQFF.

There are many counts of this clonotype. The V call is TRBV29-1, the J call TRBJ2-7, with D possibly being TRBD1 or TRBD2 (6 bases each). The V end was cut by 3 bases, the J end by 0 bases, with 15 bases between. This CDR3 is built from 15 residues. Germline V CDR1 and CDR2: SQVTM, ANQGSEA. The CDR3 DNA reads as TGCAGCGTTGAGGAGGAGGGGGTCAGCTCCTACGAGCAGTACTTC. It specifies CSVEEEGVSSYEQYF.

This clonotype has a handful of counts. This CDR3 reads CSAHLAEAFF. The CDR3, as DNA: TGCAGTGCCCATCTCGCTGAAGCTTTCTTT. The V and J genes are TRBV20-1 and TRBJ1-1; D not certain. CDR3 length: 10 residues. Trimming shortened V by 6 bases and J by 6 bases, and 8 bases separated the two germline ends. Per germline, CDR1 DFQATT and CDR2 SNEGSKA (reference sequence).

As to this clonotype: A read error may account for a junction end that differs from germline. The gene calls are TRBV6-2 or TRBV6-3 and TRBJ2-2; D is possibly TRBD1 (5 bases). CDR3 length: 16 amino acids. CDR1 and CDR2 (germline): MNHEY, SVGEGT. The CDR3 nucleotides are TGTGCCAGCAGTGACTCGGTAGGAACAGGCCCCGGGGAGCTGTTTTTT. This codes for CASSDSVGTGPGELFF.

This clonotype was recorded a few times. V gene TRBV19 combines with J gene TRBJ1-4, with D maybe TRBD1 (5 bases). The CDR3 contains 13 residues. Germline V CDR1 and CDR2: LNHDA, SQIVND (reference sequence). V was pared by 7 bases and J by 11 bases, with 17 bases between. The CDR3 loop reads CASKGTPGWKLFF. CDR3 in DNA: TGTGCCAGTAAGGGGACCCCCGGTTGGAAACTGTTTTTT.

About this clonotype: A much larger clone differs by one base, so this may be a read error. CDR3 sequence reads: CATSRFANTEAFF. CDR3 coding DNA: TGTGCCACCAGCCGCTTTGCGAACACTGAAGCTTTCTTT. The chain couples TRBV15 to TRBJ1-1; D gene unclear. V lost 5 bases and J 1 base, leaving 8 bases between the germline ends. This CDR3 is built from 13 residues. CDR1 and CDR2 from the germline V gene are LNHNV and YYDKDF (reference sequence).

There are many counts of this clonotype. CDR3 DNA: TGTGCCAGTACCGGGACCATGAACACTGAAGCTTTCTTT. Translated, it gives CASTGTMNTEAFF. J is TRBJ1-1 and V is TRBV2; maybe TRBD1 (5 bases). Germline values: CDR1 SNHLY, CDR2 FYNNEI. The CDR3 totals 13 residues. V gave up 9 bases and J gave up 0 bases, with 11 bases separating them.

This clonotype was observed a handful of times. The chain couples TRBV27 to TRBJ2-1; 12 bases agree with TRBD2. This CDR3 has 15 amino acids. The ends lost 6 bases at V and 7 bases at J; junction bases unmatched: 7. Germline CDR1 reads MNHEY; CDR2 reads SMNVEV (reference sequence). In DNA form, the CDR3 reads TGTGCCAGCAGCACACTAGCGGGAGGCGGGAATGAGCAGTTCTTC. Translated: CASSTLAGGGNEQFF.

This clonotype was seen more than once but under ten times. The chain carries TRBV3-1 and TRBJ2-5; D not resolved. Trimming took off 1 base at V and 3 bases at J, with 12 bases between the two ends. The CDR3 is 15 amino acids. The germline V gene has CDR1 LGHDT and CDR2 YNNKEL (reference sequence). The CDR3 protein is CASSQVVAREETQYF. CDR3 nucleotides: TGTGCCAGCAGCCAAGTGGTAGCTAGAGAAGAGACCCAGTACTTC.

This clonotype has at least ten counts. The J gene is TRBJ2-7, the V gene TRBV27; D gene unclear. CDR3 length equals 13 residues. Germline V gives CDR1 MNHEY, CDR2 SMNVEV (reference sequence). The V end lost 8 bases, the J end lost 3 bases, and 14 bases lay between the germline ends. CDR3 nucleotides: TGTGCCAGCGCCTATGCGATCAACTACGAGCAGTACTTC. Protein product: CASAYAINYEQYF.

In its sample, this clonotype was seen many times. This rearrangement joins TRBV27 to TRBJ1-5, with D possibly being TRBD1 (5 bases). Germline V lookup: CDR1 MNHEY, CDR2 SMNVEV (reference sequence). Deletions cut 5 bases from V and 1 base from J, with 12 bases between. CDR3 length: 15 amino acids. CDR3 DNA: TGTGCCAGCAGTCGATCGACAGCGAGCAATCAGCCCCAGCATTTT. Its protein product is CASSRSTASNQPQHF.

This clonotype showed up many times. The chain couples TRBV24-1 to TRBJ1-2, with a tentative D call TRBD1 (5 bases). The germline gives CDR1 KGHDR, CDR2 SFDVKD. V lost 5 bases to trimming and J lost 7 bases, with 10 bases between them. The CDR3 has 12 amino acids. CDR3 residues: CATSGRGGGYTF. The CDR3 DNA follows: TGTGCCACCAGTGGTAGGGGCGGTGGCTACACCTTC.

This clonotype appeared many times. This chain joins TRBV12-3 or TRBV12-4 and TRBJ1-1; D is ambiguous. The CDR3 length is 15 residues. The V end lost 2 bases, the J end lost 0 bases, and 10 bases lay between the germline ends. The CDR3 reads CASSLRSHMNTEAFF. The CDR3 region has the DNA TGTGCCAGCAGTTTACGGAGCCACATGAACACTGAAGCTTTCTTT.

This clonotype was counted only a few times. V and J are TRBV6-1 and TRBJ2-3, with TRBD2 matching 8 bases. J was trimmed by 1 base and V by 6 bases; bases with no gene match: 6. There are 15 residues in the CDR3. CDR1 and CDR2 (germline): MNHNS, SASEGT. The CDR3 nucleotides are TGTGCCAGCAGGATAGCGGGGATGCGCACAGATACGCAGTATTTT. Amino acids: CASRIAGMRTDTQYF.

The rearrangement links TRBV11-3 to TRBJ2-7; D might be TRBD1 (6 bases). In germline, CDR1 is SGHNT, CDR2 YENEEA. There are 14 residues in the CDR3. V was clipped by 5 bases and J by 2 bases, with 13 bases between them. The CDR3 DNA reads as TGTGCCAGCAGCAGGGTTGACAGGCCCTACGAGCAGTACTTC. It codes for CASSRVDRPYEQYF.

The table lists this clonotype with many counts. The genes are TRBV30 and TRBJ1-5, with D unresolved. V lost 2 bases, J lost 5 bases, and 10 bases lay in between. Germline V lookup: CDR1 GTSNPN, CDR2 SVGIG (reference sequence). CDR3 length: 13 amino acids. The CDR3 nucleotides are TGTGCCTGGAGTACCCAGGCACATCAGCCCCAGCATTTT. It translates to CAWSTQAHQPQHF.

This clonotype was observed at least ten times. V and J are TRBV20-1 and TRBJ1-6; TRBD1 matches 9 bases. Germline trimming cut 3 bases from V and 7 bases from J; bases unmatched to any gene: 10. This CDR3 comprises 16 residues. In germline, CDR1 is DFQATT, CDR2 SNEGSKA (reference sequence). The CDR3 is CSASSPRDRVNSPLHF. For the CDR3, the DNA is TGCAGTGCTAGTAGCCCCCGGGACAGGGTAAATTCACCCCTCCACTTT.